This passage covers 8 T cell receptor beta chains from one sample sequenced in a study of T-cell memory formation after mild COVID-19. Via MiXCR, TCRdb re-called the 5' RACE reads, giving one row per CDR3 protein. The sample carries 150,000 or so distinct CDR3 sequences, more than 12% recorded once. Sequencing was done on a sample of PBMCs or a T cell subset sorted from them (not recorded which). Every receptor here comes from an adult woman who had mild COVID-19 (a few samples of this study predate the infection). Cell type and time point are not known.

The gene calls are TRBV13 and TRBJ2-3; 8 bases line up with TRBD2. With V trimmed by 2 bases and J by 5 bases, 12 bases remained unmatched. The CDR3 extends over 17 amino acids. The V gene's germline CDR1 is PRHDT and CDR2 FYEKMQ (reference sequence). CDR3 in DNA: TGTGCCAGCAGCTTACAGGCGGGGGGCATGTGGAAAGATACGCAGTATTTT. Amino acids: CASSLQAGGMWKDTQYF.

Only a few counts were recorded for this clonotype. V and J are TRBV5-5 and TRBJ2-5; 10 bases align to TRBD2. Germline V gene lookup returns CDR1 SGHKS and CDR2 YYEKEE (reference sequence). CDR3 length: 16 amino acids. The V and J ends lost 0 bases and 4 bases, in that order; junction bases with no gene match: 6. CDR3 nucleotides: TGTGCCAGCAGCTTGGCCGCCGGGACTAGCGCAGAGACCCAGTACTTC. Its translation is CASSLAAGTSAETQYF.

V is TRBV7-9 and J is TRBJ2-7; possibly TRBD2 for D (7 bases). The V end was cut by 6 bases, the J end by 0 bases, with 15 bases between. The CDR3 sequence is 15 residues long. Germline V gene sequence: CDR1 SEHNR, CDR2 FQNEAQ (reference sequence). The chain's CDR3 is CASSPQGGYSYEQYF. The CDR3 DNA sequence: TGTGCCAGCAGTCCACAGGGAGGGTACTCCTACGAGCAGTACTTC. Complete variable domain (other parts from reference TRBV7-9 and TRBJ2-7): DTGVSQNPRHKITKRGQNVTFRCDPISEHNRLYWYRQTLGQGPEFLTYFQNEAQLEKSRLLSDRFSAERPKGSFSTLEIQRTEQGDSAMYLCASSPQGGYSYEQYFGPGTRLTVT.

This chain connects TRBV19 to TRBJ1-2; the D is unclear. V was cut by 7 bases and J by 1 base, with 10 bases left in between. CDR1 is LNHDA and CDR2 is SQIVND in the germline V gene (reference sequence). CDR3 size: 13 residues. The chain's CDR3 is CASTPWGNYGYTF. CDR3 in DNA: TGTGCCAGTACCCCCTGGGGTAACTATGGCTACACCTTC.

The rearrangement links TRBV5-5 to TRBJ2-3; 9 bases match TRBD2. The V gene's germline CDR1 is SGHKS and CDR2 YYEKEE (reference sequence). The CDR3 consists of 16 residues. Germline trimming cut 4 bases from V and 5 bases from J; bases unmatched to any gene: 11. The CDR3 loop reads CASSPARGGALDTQYF. CDR3 DNA: TGTGCCAGCAGCCCTGCACGCGGGGGGGCTTTAGATACGCAGTATTTT.

This clonotype was counted between two and nine times. V usage is TRBV12-3 or TRBV12-4 and J usage is TRBJ1-1; 7 nucleotides align to TRBD1. This CDR3 is built from 15 residues. V lost 6 bases to trimming and J lost 2 bases; unmatched junction nucleotides: 9. The chain's CDR3 is CASSRQGTLNTEAFF. The CDR3 DNA sequence: TGTGCCAGCAGCAGACAGGGAACACTCAACACTGAAGCTTTCTTT.

This clonotype was picked up a small number of times. The V call is TRBV5-1, the J call TRBJ1-2; the match to TRBD1 covers 9 bases. Germline V gene sequence: CDR1 SGHRS, CDR2 YFSETQ. Losses at the gene ends were 4 bases for V and 1 base for J; bases not matched to a gene: 5. CDR3 length equals 15 residues. The CDR3 sequence is CASSPGQGNNYGYTF. The CDR3 DNA is TGCGCCAGCAGCCCCGGACAGGGGAATAACTATGGCTACACCTTC.

A few counts support this clonotype. J is TRBJ2-7 and V is TRBV18; 8 bases are a match to TRBD2. V was clipped by 1 base and J by 0 bases; unmatched bases: 5. Germline V CDR1 and CDR2: KGHSH, LQKENI. The CDR3 is 16 residues long. The CDR3 sequence is CASSPRTGGASYEQYF. The DNA for the CDR3 is TGTGCCAGCTCACCACGGACGGGGGGGGCCTCCTACGAGCAGTACTTC.